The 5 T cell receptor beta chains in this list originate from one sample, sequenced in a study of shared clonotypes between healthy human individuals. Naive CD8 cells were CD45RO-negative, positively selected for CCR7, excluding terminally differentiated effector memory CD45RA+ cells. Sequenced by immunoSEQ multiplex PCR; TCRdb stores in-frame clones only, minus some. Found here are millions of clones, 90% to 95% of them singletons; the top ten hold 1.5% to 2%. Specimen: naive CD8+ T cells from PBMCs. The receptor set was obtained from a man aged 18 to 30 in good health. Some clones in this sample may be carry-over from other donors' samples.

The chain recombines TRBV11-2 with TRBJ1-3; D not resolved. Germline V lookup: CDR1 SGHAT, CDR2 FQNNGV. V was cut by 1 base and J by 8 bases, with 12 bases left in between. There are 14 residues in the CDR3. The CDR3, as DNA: TGTGCCAGCAGCTTAGTTGGCCCCGTGGACACCATATATTTT. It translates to CASSLVGPVDTIYF.

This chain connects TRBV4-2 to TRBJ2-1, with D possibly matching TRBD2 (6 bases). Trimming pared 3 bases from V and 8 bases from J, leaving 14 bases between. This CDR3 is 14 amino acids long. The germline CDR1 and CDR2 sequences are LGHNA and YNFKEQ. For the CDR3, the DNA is TGTGCCAGCAGCCAGAAGACGGGACTTCATGAGCAGTTCTTC. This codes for CASSQKTGLHEQFF.

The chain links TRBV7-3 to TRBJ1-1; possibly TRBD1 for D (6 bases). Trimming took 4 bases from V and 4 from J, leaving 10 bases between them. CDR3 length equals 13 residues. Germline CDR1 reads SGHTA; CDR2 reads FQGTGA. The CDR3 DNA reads TGTGCCAGCAGCTCAGGGGTAGGCACTGAAGCTTTCTTT. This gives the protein CASSSGVGTEAFF. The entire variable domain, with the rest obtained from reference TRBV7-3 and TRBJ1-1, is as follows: GAGVSQTPSNKVTEKGKYVELRCDPISGHTALYWYRQSLGQGPEFLIYFQGTGAADDSGLPNDRFFAVRPEGSVSTLKIQRTERGDSAVYLCASSSGVGTEAFFGQGTRLTVV.

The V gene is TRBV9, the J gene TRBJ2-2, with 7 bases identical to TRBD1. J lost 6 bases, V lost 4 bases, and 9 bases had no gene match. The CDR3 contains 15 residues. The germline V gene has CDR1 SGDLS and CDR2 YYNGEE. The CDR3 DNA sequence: TGTGCCAGCAGCCCCTGGGACAGCGGCCCCGGGGAGCTGTTTTTT. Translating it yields CASSPWDSGPGELFF.

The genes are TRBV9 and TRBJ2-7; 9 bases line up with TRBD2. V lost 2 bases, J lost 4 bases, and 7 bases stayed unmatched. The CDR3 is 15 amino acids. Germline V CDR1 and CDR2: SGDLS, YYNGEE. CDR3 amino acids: CASSVWASGTYEQYF. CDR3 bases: TGTGCCAGCAGCGTTTGGGCTAGCGGGACTTACGAGCAGTACTTC. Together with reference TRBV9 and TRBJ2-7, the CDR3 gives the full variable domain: DSGVTQTPKHLITATGQRVTLRCSPRSGDLSVYWYQQSLDQGLQFLIQYYNGEERAKGNILERFSAQQFPDLHSELNLSSLELGDSALYFCASSVWASGTYEQYFGPGTRLTVT.